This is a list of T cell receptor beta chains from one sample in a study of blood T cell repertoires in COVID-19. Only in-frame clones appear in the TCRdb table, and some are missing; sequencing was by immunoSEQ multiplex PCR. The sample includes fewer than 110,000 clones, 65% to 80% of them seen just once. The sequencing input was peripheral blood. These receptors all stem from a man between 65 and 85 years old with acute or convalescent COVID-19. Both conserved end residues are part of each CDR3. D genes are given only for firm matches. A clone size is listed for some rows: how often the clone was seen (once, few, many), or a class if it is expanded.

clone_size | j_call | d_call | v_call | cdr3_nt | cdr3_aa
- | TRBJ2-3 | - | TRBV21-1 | TGTGCCAGCAGGGGGGGGACTAGATTTTCAGATACGCAGTATTTT | CASRGGTRFSDTQYF
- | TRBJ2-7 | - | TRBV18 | TGTGCCAGCTCACCACCCGGCGGGCACTACGAGCAGTACTTC | CASSPPGGHYEQYF
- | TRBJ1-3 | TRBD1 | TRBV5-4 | TGTGCCAGCAGCTTGGGCAGCGGACAGGCATTTTCTGGAAACACCATATATTTT | CASSLGSGQAFSGNTIYF
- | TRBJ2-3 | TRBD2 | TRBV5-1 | TGCGCCAGCAGCAGGACTAGCGGGGGGGCTTCCACAGATACGCAGTATTTT | CASSRTSGGASTDTQYF
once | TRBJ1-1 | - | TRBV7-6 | TGTGCCAGCAGCTTAACGGCGGACACTGAAGCTTTCTTT | CASSLTADTEAFF
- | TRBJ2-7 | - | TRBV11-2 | TGTGCCAGCAGCCCGCATGGGGGGACCTACGAGCAGTACTTC | CASSPHGGTYEQYF
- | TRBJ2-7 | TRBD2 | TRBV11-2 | TGTGCCAGCAGCTTAGATCCTAGCGGAAGACCCTACGAGCAGTACTTC | CASSLDPSGRPYEQYF
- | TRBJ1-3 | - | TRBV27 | TGTGCCAGCAGTTTAGGGGGGGCTGCTGGAAACACCATATATTTT | CASSLGGAAGNTIYF
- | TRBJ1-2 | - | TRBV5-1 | TGCGCCAGCAGAAGTACAGATTCCCCCTATGGCTACACCTTC | CASRSTDSPYGYTF
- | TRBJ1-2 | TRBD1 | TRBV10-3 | TGTGCCATCAGAGGACAGGATTCTAACTATGGCTACACCTTC | CAIRGQDSNYGYTF
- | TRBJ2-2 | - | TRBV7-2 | TGTGCCAGCAGACTGAACAGGGACGGGGAGCTGTTTTTT | CASRLNRDGELFF
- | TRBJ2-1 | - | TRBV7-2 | TGTGCCAGCAGCCCCCAAGGAGTCAATGAGCAGTTCTTC | CASSPQGVNEQFF
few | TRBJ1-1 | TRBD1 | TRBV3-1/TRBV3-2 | TGTGCCAGCAGCGGGGACAGTACTGAAGCTTTCTTT | CASSGDSTEAFF
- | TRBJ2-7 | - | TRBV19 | TGTGCCAGTAAGAAGGCCGTCGGGAGCTCCTACGAGCAGTACTTC | CASKKAVGSSYEQYF
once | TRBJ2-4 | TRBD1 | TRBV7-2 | TGTGCCAGCAGCAATTTCGGGACAGGGGGGAGGCTGGCCAAAAACATTCAGTACTTC | CASSNFGTGGRLAKNIQYF
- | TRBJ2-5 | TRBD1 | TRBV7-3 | TGTGCCAGCAGCTTAGGGGACAGGGGGCTCGGCGAGACCCAGTACTTC | CASSLGDRGLGETQYF
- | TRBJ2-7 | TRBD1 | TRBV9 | TGTGCCAGCAGTGCGACCGGGACAGGGAACTACGAGCAGTACTTC | CASSATGTGNYEQYF
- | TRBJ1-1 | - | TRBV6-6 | TGTGCCAGCAGTTACCCCGGCCAGGGACAAACTGAAGCTTTCTTT | CASSYPGQGQTEAFF
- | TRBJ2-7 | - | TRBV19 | TGTGCCAGTAGTATAGCGTGGGACAACTACGAGCAGTACTTC | CASSIAWDNYEQYF
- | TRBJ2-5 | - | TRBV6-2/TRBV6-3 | TGTGCCAGCAGCCCCCTAGCACGACAAGAGACCCAGTACTTC | CASSPLARQETQYF
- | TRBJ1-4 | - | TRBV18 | TGTGCCAGCTCACCAAAGGAGGGTGCAACTAATGAAAAACTGTTTTTT | CASSPKEGATNEKLFF
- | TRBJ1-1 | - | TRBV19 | TGTGCCACTTCGGGATCCATGAACACTGAAGCTTTCTTT | CATSGSMNTEAFF
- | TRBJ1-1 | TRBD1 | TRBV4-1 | TGCGCCAGCAGCCAAGAGGGATTTTTAGGACGGGACAGGGGAGTGAGAACTGAAGCTTTCTTT | CASSQEGFLGRDRGVRTEAFF
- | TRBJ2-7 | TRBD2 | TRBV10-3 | TGTGCCATCAGGGGCGGCGGTGGCAGCGGGGGAGGGAGGGCCTACGAGCAGTACTTC | CAIRGGGGSGGGRAYEQYF
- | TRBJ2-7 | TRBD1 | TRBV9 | TGTGCCAGCAGTACTGGGACAGGACGGTCCGGGGACTACGAGCAGTACTTC | CASSTGTGRSGDYEQYF
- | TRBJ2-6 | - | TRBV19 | TGTGCCAGTAGTACCCCGGGTGGGGCCAACGTCCTGACTTTC | CASSTPGGANVLTF
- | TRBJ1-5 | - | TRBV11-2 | TGTGCCAGCAGCTTAGTTACAGTCTCACCCCAGCATTTT | CASSLVTVSPQHF
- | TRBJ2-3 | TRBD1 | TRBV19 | TGTGCCAGTAGTATAGTAGGACAGGGATACACAGATACGCAGTATTTT | CASSIVGQGYTDTQYF
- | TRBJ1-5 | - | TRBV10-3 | TGTGCCATCAGTGACGCAGGTGGCAATCAGCCCCAGCATTTT | CAISDAGGNQPQHF
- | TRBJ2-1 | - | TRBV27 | TGTGCCAGACCCTTAGGGGGGGGCACCTACAATGAGCAGTTCTTC | CARPLGGGTYNEQFF
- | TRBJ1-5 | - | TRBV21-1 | TGTGCCAGCAGCCCCATCTACTTACTTAGCAATCAGCCCCAGCATTTT | CASSPIYLLSNQPQHF
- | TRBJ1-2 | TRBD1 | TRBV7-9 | TGTGCCAGCAGCTTCGGACAGGGTCCATATGGCTACACCTTC | CASSFGQGPYGYTF
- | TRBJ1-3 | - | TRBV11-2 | TGTGCCAGCAGCTTAGTACCCCTCGGCTCTGGAAACACCATATATTTT | CASSLVPLGSGNTIYF
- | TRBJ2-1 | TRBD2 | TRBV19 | TGTGCCAGTACCCGACTAGCGGACAATGAGCAGTTCTTC | CASTRLADNEQFF
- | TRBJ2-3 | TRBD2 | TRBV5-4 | TGTGCCAGCAGCCCGGGGGGGCCGGGGGGCACAGATACGCAGTATTTT | CASSPGGPGGTDTQYF
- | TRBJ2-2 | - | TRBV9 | TGTGCCAGCAGCGTAATTCCAGAGACAACCGGGGAGCTGTTTTTT | CASSVIPETTGELFF
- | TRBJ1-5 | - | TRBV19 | TGTGCCAGTAGGATAAGGCGGAGCAATCAGCCCCAGCATTTT | CASRIRRSNQPQHF
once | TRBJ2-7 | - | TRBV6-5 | TGTGCCAGCAGTTACATTCGGGACACAAACTACGAGCAGTACTTC | CASSYIRDTNYEQYF
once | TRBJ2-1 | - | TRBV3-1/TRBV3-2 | TGTGCCAGCAGCCGGGCGTTAATAGTGCAGTTCTTC | CASSRALIVQFF
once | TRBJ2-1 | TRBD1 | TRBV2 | TGTGCCAGCAGGGAGTCAACAGGGGCCGGACTTGAGCAGTTCTTC | CASRESTGAGLEQFF
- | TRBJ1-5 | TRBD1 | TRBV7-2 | TGTGCCAGCAGCTCCCAGACAGGGAGCAATCAGCCCCAGCATTTT | CASSSQTGSNQPQHF
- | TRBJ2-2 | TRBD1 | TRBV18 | TGTGCCAGCTCACCTCGACAGGGTTGGACCGGGGAGCTGTTTTTT | CASSPRQGWTGELFF
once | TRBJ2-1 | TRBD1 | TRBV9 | TGTGCCAGCAGCGTAGGACAGGGACGCAATGAGCAGTTCTTC | CASSVGQGRNEQFF
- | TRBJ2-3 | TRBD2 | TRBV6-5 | TGTGCCAGCAGTCCAACTAGCGGGGGCACAGATACGCAGTATTTT | CASSPTSGGTDTQYF
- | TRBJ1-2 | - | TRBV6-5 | TGTGCCAGCAGTTACGAGGGGGTGAAAGGCTACACCTTC | CASSYEGVKGYTF
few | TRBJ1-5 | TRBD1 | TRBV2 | TGTGCCAGCAGTGTGGACAGGGGTAATCAGCCCCAGCATTTT | CASSVDRGNQPQHF
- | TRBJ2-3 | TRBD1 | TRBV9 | TGTGCCAGCAGCGTTCAGGGGGCGTCGGGCACAGATACGCAGTATTTT | CASSVQGASGTDTQYF
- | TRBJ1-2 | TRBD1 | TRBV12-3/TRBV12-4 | TGTGCCAGCAGTAAAACAGGGGCTGGCTACACCTTC | CASSKTGAGYTF
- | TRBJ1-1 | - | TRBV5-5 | TGTGCCAGCAGCCCCCAGGGAAACACTGAAGCTTTCTTT | CASSPQGNTEAFF
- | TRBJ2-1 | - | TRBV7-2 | TGTGCCAGCAGCTTAGATTCGGATGAGCAGTTCTTC | CASSLDSDEQFF
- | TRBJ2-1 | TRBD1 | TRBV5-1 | TGCGCCAGCAGCTTGGGTTACAGGGGATCTGAGCAGTTCTTC | CASSLGYRGSEQFF